This entry is about one TCR beta chain. The sample originates from a study of CD8+ T cells in alopecia areata. Treatment of the sample: oral pan-JAK inhibitor, 5-10 mg twice daily. The CDR3 length is 14 residues. Germline V gene sequence: CDR1 SEHNR, CDR2 FQNEAQ (reference sequence). V dropped 5 bases and J dropped 6 bases, with 14 bases sitting between them. As the sequencing template, cDNA was produced by extracting RNA and reverse transcribing it. The table came from immunoSEQ multiplex PCR; TCRdb's copy has only in-frame clones and leaves some out. In the table there are 160,000 or so clones, approximately 59% of which are singletons.

The sequence was obtained from a human donor with alopecia areata. The input for sequencing was CD4+ T cells sorted from blood, taken between weeks 55 and 65, from a patient treated with tofacitinib. This chain connects TRBV7-9 to TRBJ1-5; no reliable D call. CDR3 coding DNA: TGTGCCAGCAGCCCTCCAGGCCCCGGTCAGCCCCAGCATTTT. Encoded protein: CASSPPGPGQPQHF.